The sequence of this T cell receptor beta chain was determined in a study of cytomegalovirus exposure and HLA in healthy donors. Use of 60 Vbeta and 13 Jbeta primers characterized the PCR. Measured with immunoSEQ multiplex PCR; TCRdb has only the in-frame clones, and not every one. The data show 90,000 to 120,000 clones, around two thirds seen once. Donors consisted of healthy bone marrow donors. With V trimmed by 4 bases and J by 2 bases, 5 bases remained unmatched. CDR1 is SGHRS, CDR2 YFSETQ, per germline. This CDR3 contains 14 residues. The chain recombines TRBV5-1 with TRBJ1-2, with 7 bases lining up with TRBD1. The sequence was obtained from a woman in her 40s in good health and CMV-seropositive. Sequenced material: PBMCs. CDR3 amino acids: CASSRGQTNYGYTF. The CDR3 DNA follows: TGCGCCAGCAGCAGGGGACAGACAAACTATGGCTACACCTTC.